This T cell receptor (beta chain) was profiled in a study of immune evolution from preneoplasia to lung adenocarcinoma. Repertoires were generated with immunoSEQ multiplex PCR, while TCRdb's copy carries only in-frame clones and drops some. The data show some 12,000 clones, 75% to 90% seen once. Resections took place in Japan or China from the mid-2010s to the late 2010s. The TCR sequence derives from a person aged 70 to 85 with invasive lung adenocarcinoma. Material: FFPE invasive lung adenocarcinoma tissue.

CDR3 nucleotide sequence: TGTGCCAGCAGCTTATCTGGAACTTATGGCTACACCTTC. Its translation: CASSLSGTYGYTF. The gene calls are TRBV7-8 and TRBJ1-2; no clear D. Deletions cut 2 bases from V and 5 bases from J, with 9 bases between. Germline loops: CDR1 SGHVS, CDR2 FQNEAQ. CDR3 length: 13 amino acids.